This T cell receptor (beta chain) originates from a study of graft-versus-host responses after intestinal transplantation. In the study overall: Induction with anti-thymocyte globulin, then tacrolimus and steroids for around three years, was given to all recipients.

Assay: immunoSEQ multiplex PCR; the TCRdb copy retains only in-frame clones and omits some. Here the sample spans over 40,000 clones, approximately 96% being singletons. Trimming left V 3 bases short and J 1 base short, with 13 bases between. The CDR3 is made up of 16 amino acids. Germline loops: CDR1 SNHLY, CDR2 FYNNEI. Concerning this clone itself: Its specificity is not known.

The material was unstimulated CD8+ T cells sorted from spleen or lymph node cells, obtained before transplant. The chain employs TRBV2 and TRBJ1-5, with D possibly matching TRBD1 (5 bases). The clonotype originates from a human donor who was the organ donor for an intestinal transplant. The CDR3 is CASSDPYRDSNQPQHF. CDR3 DNA sequence: TGTGCCAGCAGTGACCCCTACCGGGACAGCAATCAGCCCCAGCATTTT.